This record covers a single T cell receptor beta chain. The entry originates in a study of T cells expressing NK-cell markers. TCRdb reprocessed the 5' RACE reads and reports one entry per CDR3 protein, with no DNA. The sample's table shows about half a million distinct CDR3 sequences. The CDR3 runs 13 residues. Germline assignment: CDR1 SGHRS and CDR2 YFSETQ. The gene calls are TRBV5-1 and TRBJ2-1. The source is a woman in her fifties or sixties in good health. Sequenced: blood T cells: a sorted CD56 or NKG2C T cell subset, CD4+ or CD8+ T cells, or bulk PBMC T cells (not recorded which). CDR3 protein: CASSFAGWNEQFF.